Below, 13 T cell receptor beta chains from the same sample are listed, as sequenced in a study of shared clonotypes between healthy human individuals (TCRdb year 2020). Library preparation was by the immunoSEQ multiplex PCR assay. Drawn from immuneACCESS, this table holds only the in-frame rearrangements with V and J called that TCRdb kept. Clones are partly lost; checked studies trace under half to an unresolved V gene and leave the rest unexplained. The sample table shows about 990,000 clones, and around 82% are seen once. Clones ranked in the top ten supply around 0.6% of the sample. Sequencing was performed on memory CD4+ T cells from PBMCs. The cell subset or site tag for this specimen amounts to: CD45RA-negative fraction. The receptors were gathered from a man aged 18 to 30 in good health. Some clones in this sample may be carry-over from other donors' samples.

This clone was detected ten times or more. In DNA form, the CDR3 reads TGTGCCAGCAGCTTGGCCGGGACGGTCTACTTC. This encodes CASSLAGTVYF. V is TRBV11-2 and J is TRBJ2-5; D tentatively fits TRBD1 or TRBD2 (5 bases each). Looked up from germline, CDR1 is SGHAT and CDR2 is FQNNGV. The CDR3 is made up of 11 amino acids. Trimming stripped 3 bases from V and 14 bases from J, with 13 bases between.

This sequence joins TRBV4-2 and TRBJ1-1; the D gene is possibly TRBD1 (5 bases). Germline values: CDR1 LGHNA, CDR2 YNFKEQ. The CDR3 sequence is 15 residues long. Trimming pared 3 bases from V and 6 bases from J, leaving 17 bases between. This chain's CDR3 is CASSHSGRGAPEAFF. In DNA, the CDR3 is TGTGCCAGCAGCCACTCAGGGAGAGGAGCGCCTGAAGCTTTCTTT.

The V and J genes are TRBV27 and TRBJ1-5; no definite D call. Between the trimmed V and J ends, which lost 5 bases and 0 bases, there was a span of 23 bases. Per germline, CDR1 MNHEY and CDR2 SMNVEV (reference sequence). The CDR3 totals 19 residues. CDR3 nucleotide sequence: TGTGCCAGCAGTCTACCATCCCGACGGGAGCCTCATAGCAATCAGCCCCAGCATTTT. Translating gives CASSLPSRREPHSNQPQHF.

A few counts support this clone. The V and J genes are TRBV29-1 and TRBJ1-1, with D possibly being TRBD1 (5 bases). CDR3 length: 12 residues. V lost 3 bases to trimming and J lost 4 bases, with 9 bases between them. Per the germline V gene, CDR1 is SQVTM and CDR2 is ANQGSEA. The chain's CDR3 is CSVDGGGTEAFF. In DNA form, the CDR3 reads TGCAGCGTTGACGGGGGAGGCACTGAAGCTTTCTTT.

This sequence joins TRBV19 and TRBJ2-1; 7 bases are shared with TRBD1. Germline V gives CDR1 LNHDA, CDR2 SQIVND (reference sequence). Unmatched junction bases numbered 9, after V lost 6 bases and J lost 4 bases. The CDR3 is 15 amino acids. CDR3 DNA: TGTGCCAGTAGCCCGGGACAGCGCAGATACAATGAGCAGTTCTTC. This encodes CASSPGQRRYNEQFF.

Of note for this clone: An end of the junction differs from the germline gene, which may be a read error. This chain joins TRBV7-3 and TRBJ1-1, with TRBD1 matching over 9 bases. CDR1 and CDR2 (germline): SGHTA, FQGTGA. The CDR3 spans 15 residues. Here the CDR3 DNA reads TGTGCCAGCAGCGTAACAGGGGGCAGGGGCACTGAAGCTTTCTTT. Translated: CASSVTGGRGTEAFF.

This clone was counted only a few times. J is TRBJ2-1 and V is TRBV11-2; 7 bases are a match to TRBD2. Germline lookup yields CDR1 SGHAT and CDR2 FQNNGV. The length of the CDR3 is 17 residues. Trimming removed 6 bases from V and 0 bases from J; junction bases left unmatched: 11. In DNA form, the CDR3 reads TGTGCCAGCAGTCAAATTTCTAGCGGTGGCTCCTACAATGAGCAGTTCTTC. It codes for CASSQISSGGSYNEQFF.

The genes are TRBV7-9 and TRBJ2-3; 7 bases agree with TRBD2. V shed 5 bases, J shed 0 bases, and the junction held 2 bases outside the gene matches. Germline CDR1 is SEHNR and CDR2 is FQNEAQ (reference sequence). This CDR3 is built from 14 residues. Written as DNA, the CDR3 is TGTGCCAGCAGCCCTAGCGGCAGCACAGATACGCAGTATTTT. It translates to CASSPSGSTDTQYF.

This chain links TRBV5-1 with TRBJ1-1, with 9 bases lining up with TRBD1. Germline loops: CDR1 SGHRS, CDR2 YFSETQ. This CDR3 has 16 residues. The J segment lost 1 base and the V segment lost 1 base, leaving 5 bases of the junction unmatched. CDR3 residues: CASSLRDRDGNTEAFF. CDR3 coding DNA: TGCGCCAGCAGCTTGAGGGACAGGGACGGGAACACTGAAGCTTTCTTT.

This clone was seen a handful of times. The chain uses TRBV29-1 and TRBJ2-7, with D maybe TRBD2 (6 bases). Trimming removed 1 base from V and 12 bases from J, with 13 bases in between. The CDR3 length is 11 residues. Germline CDR1 is SQVTM and CDR2 is ANQGSEA. The CDR3: CSVEAGLTSYF. The DNA of the CDR3 is TGCAGCGTTGAAGCAGGACTAACCTCGTACTTC.

The chain combines TRBV19 with TRBJ2-7; 10 positions match TRBD2. Germline assignment: CDR1 LNHDA and CDR2 SQIVND (reference sequence). The CDR3 is 14 residues long. With 6 bases clipped from V and 2 bases from J, the junction kept 4 bases outside the gene matches. DNA for the CDR3: TGTGCCAGTAGCCAACTAGCGGGAACCTACGAGCAGTACTTC. Translation gives CASSQLAGTYEQYF.

The chain couples TRBV28 to TRBJ2-7; 8 bases align to TRBD1. Germline V CDR1 and CDR2: MDHEN, SYDVKM. The V gene end was trimmed by 5 bases and the J gene end by 2 bases; junction bases not matched to a gene: 8. The CDR3 is 15 amino acids. As DNA, the CDR3 is TGTGCCAGCAGTAGAGCGGACAGGGACACCTACGAGCAGTACTTC. As protein: CASSRADRDTYEQYF.

This clone was observed once. The chain joins TRBV29-1 to TRBJ1-4; D gene uncertain. V was pared by 7 bases and J by 7 bases, with 16 bases between. Germline-derived CDR1 and CDR2 are SQVTM and ANQGSEA. The CDR3 spans 13 residues. The CDR3 bases are TGCAGCGCCCTACGCCCGGGTTCTGAAAAACTGTTTTTT. Its translation is CSALRPGSEKLFF.